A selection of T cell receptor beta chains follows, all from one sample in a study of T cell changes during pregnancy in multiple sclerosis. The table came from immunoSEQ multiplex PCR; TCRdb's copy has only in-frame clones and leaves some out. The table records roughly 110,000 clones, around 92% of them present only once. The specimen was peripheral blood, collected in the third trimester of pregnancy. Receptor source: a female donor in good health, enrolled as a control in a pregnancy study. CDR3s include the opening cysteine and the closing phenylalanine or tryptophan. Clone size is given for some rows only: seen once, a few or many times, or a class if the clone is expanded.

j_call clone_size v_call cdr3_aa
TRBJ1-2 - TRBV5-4 CASSVAAFNYGYTF
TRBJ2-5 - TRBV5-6 CASSLAGGTAGETQYF
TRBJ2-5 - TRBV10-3 CAISEYSETQYF
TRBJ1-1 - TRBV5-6 CASSLETGQRAFF
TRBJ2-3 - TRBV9 CASSVLSRGTDTQYF
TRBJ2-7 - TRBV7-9 CASSRSGGGNEQYF
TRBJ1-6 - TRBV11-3 CASSLDARTGPPLHF
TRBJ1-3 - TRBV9 CASREEGFGSGNTIYF
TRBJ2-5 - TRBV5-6 CASTEPGVPQYF
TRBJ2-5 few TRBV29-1 CSARLRVQETQYF
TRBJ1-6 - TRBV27 CASSSFTGGWLNSPLHF
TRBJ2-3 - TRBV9 CASSVAGGGKGDTQYF
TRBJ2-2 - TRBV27 CASRPLGQVGTGELFF
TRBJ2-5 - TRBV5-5 CASSLMGQGARETQYF
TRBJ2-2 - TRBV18 CASSPPVPGTGELFF
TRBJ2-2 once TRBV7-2 CASSPGGLSGELFF
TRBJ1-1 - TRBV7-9 CASRIQGAEAFF
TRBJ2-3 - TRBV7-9 CASSWSTSTDTQYF
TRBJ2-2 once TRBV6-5 CASSPRTSGTGELFF
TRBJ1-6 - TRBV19 CASSITVDLLPRRNSPLHF
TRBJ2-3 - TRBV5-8 CASSSGQAVADTQYF
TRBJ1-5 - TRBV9 CASSALPSQPQHF
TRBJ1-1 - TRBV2 CASSGLMNTEAFF
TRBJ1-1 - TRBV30 CAWSWSSGTEAFF
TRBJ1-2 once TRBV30 CAWSDNNYGYTF
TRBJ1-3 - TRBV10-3 CAAQDSDSGNTIYF
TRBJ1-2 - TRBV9 CASSPRRDTNYGYTF
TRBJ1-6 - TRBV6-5 CASSWRTGESPLHF
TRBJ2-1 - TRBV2 CASSDWAGGSHYNEQFF
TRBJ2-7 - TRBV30 CAWSGGVEQYF
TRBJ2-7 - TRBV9 CASSPTYRDRYEQYF
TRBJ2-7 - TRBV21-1 CASSNGGPTYEQYF
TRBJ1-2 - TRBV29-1 CSVMAGAYGYTF
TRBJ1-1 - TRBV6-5 CASSYYRDTEAFF
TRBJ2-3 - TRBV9 CASSITSGGTSTDTQYF
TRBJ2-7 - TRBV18 CASSPPTRVDEQYF
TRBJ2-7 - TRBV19 CASSIGQGTYEQYF
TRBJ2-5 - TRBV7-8 CASSSTRTGYQETQYF
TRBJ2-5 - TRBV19 CASRAARGRETQYF
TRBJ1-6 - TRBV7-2 CASSLMGQGYNSPLHF
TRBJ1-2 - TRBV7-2 CASTLSGGSGGYTF
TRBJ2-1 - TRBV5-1 CASSLTPGTDNEQFF
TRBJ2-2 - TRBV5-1 CASSRQGTGELFF
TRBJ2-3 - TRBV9 CASSVGRGGTRTSGGVSTDTQYF
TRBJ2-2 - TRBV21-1 CASSKSWTGKAGELFF
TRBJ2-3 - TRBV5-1 CASSSSGGGTDTQYF
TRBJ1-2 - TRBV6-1 CASSEMRQGFGGYTF
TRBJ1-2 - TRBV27 CATATVYGYTF
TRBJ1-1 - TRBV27 CASSLLPSVQNTEAFF
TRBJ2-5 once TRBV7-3 CASSPLRGGKETQYF
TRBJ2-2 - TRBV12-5 CASGLGGGLTGELFF
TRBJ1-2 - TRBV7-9 CASSLANQKGYYGYTF